These 17 T cell receptor beta chains were all obtained from the same sample, sequenced in a study of shared clonotypes between healthy human individuals. Repertoires were generated with immunoSEQ multiplex PCR, while TCRdb's copy carries only in-frame clones and drops some. The sample holds 2 million to 2.5 million clones, under 95% seen once. Material for sequencing was naive CD4+ T cells from PBMCs. The subset here: CD45RA+ positively selected. The origin of the receptors is a man younger than 30 in good health. Some clones in this sample may be carry-over from other donors' samples.

In regard to this clone: The sample has other DNA sequences that encode this CDR3 too. The rearrangement uses TRBV11-2 and TRBJ2-1; D gene ambiguous. Trimming took 1 base from V and 0 from J, leaving 7 bases between them. CDR3 length equals 15 residues. Germline lookup yields CDR1 SGHAT and CDR2 FQNNGV. The CDR3 is CASSLVRNSYNEQFF. DNA of the CDR3: TGTGCCAGCAGCTTAGTCAGGAACTCCTACAATGAGCAGTTCTTC.

The chain uses TRBV7-9 and TRBJ2-5, with TRBD1 as a possible D gene (6 bases). The assigned J gene may be wrong: the sequence end matches TRBJ2-7 better. The CDR3 sequence is 14 residues long. Germline V lookup: CDR1 SEHNR, CDR2 FQNEAQ (reference sequence). CDR3 DNA sequence: TGTGCCAGCAGCTTAAACCAGGGGTACTACGAGCAGTACTTC. It encodes CASSLNQGYYEQYF.

The rearrangement uses TRBV21-1 and TRBJ1-1. TRBV21-1 is noted as a pseudogene. The length of the CDR3 is 14 residues. CDR3 DNA sequence: TGTGCCAGCGCGGATGGCACAGGGGAGGGTGAAGCTTTCTTT. The encoded protein is CASADGTGEGEAFF.

The genes are TRBV5-8 and TRBJ2-1; 15 nucleotides agree with TRBD2. CDR1 and CDR2 from the germline V gene are SGHTS and YDEGEE. CDR3 size: 17 residues. V dropped 4 bases and J dropped 9; count of bases not matched to a gene: 11. The CDR3 bases are TGTGCCAGCAGCCCCCGGACTAGCGGGAGGGCCTTAAGTGAGCAGTTCTTC. This sequence encodes CASSPRTSGRALSEQFF.

This chain connects TRBV27 to TRBJ1-5; D is perhaps TRBD1 (5 bases). V was clipped by 0 bases and J by 3 bases, with 9 bases between them. The CDR3 has 15 residues. Germline CDR1 reads MNHEY; CDR2 reads SMNVEV (reference sequence). CDR3 nucleotide sequence: TGTGCCAGCAGTTTATCATACGGGACCAATCAGCCCCAGCATTTT. This codes for CASSLSYGTNQPQHF.

The chain uses TRBV2 and TRBJ2-3; weak D call: TRBD1 (6 bases). CDR1 is SNHLY and CDR2 is FYNNEI in the germline V gene. With 5 bases removed from V and 4 bases from J, the gap between germline ends came to 16 bases. The CDR3 spans 15 residues. The CDR3: CASSRSRQDSDTQYF. DNA of the CDR3: TGTGCCAGCAGTCGGTCCCGACAGGACTCAGATACGCAGTATTTT.

This clone was recorded once. Written as DNA, the CDR3 is TGTGCCGGACAGGGCCGAGGCACAGATACGCAGTATTTT. Its protein is CAGQGRGTDTQYF. This chain uses TRBV7-9 with TRBJ2-3, with 8 bases lining up with TRBD1. Germline assignment: CDR1 SEHNR and CDR2 FQNEAQ (reference sequence). The ends lost 11 bases at V and 1 base at J; junction bases unmatched: 5. The CDR3 contains 13 residues.

The rearrangement joins TRBV20-1 to TRBJ1-4; no clear D. CDR3 length: 11 amino acids. Germline V gene data show CDR1 as DFQATT and CDR2 as SNEGSKA (reference sequence). V lost 5 bases, J lost 5 bases, and 6 bases lay in between. CDR3 residues: CSAAENEKLFF. In DNA, the CDR3 is TGCAGTGCTGCGGAAAATGAAAAACTGTTTTTT.

This rearrangement joins TRBV5-1 to TRBJ2-2; 14 nucleotides align to TRBD2. Unmatched junction bases numbered 9, after V lost 4 bases and J lost 4 bases. CDR3 length: 18 amino acids. From germline, CDR1 is SGHRS and CDR2 YFSETQ. CDR3 protein: CASSGRTSGRSGTGELFF. DNA of the CDR3: TGCGCCAGCAGCGGACGGACTAGCGGGAGGTCGGGCACCGGGGAGCTGTTTTTT.

J is TRBJ2-1 and V is TRBV2, with TRBD1 as a possible D gene (5 bases). Trimming cost V 2 bases and J 7 bases, with 18 bases left between them. Germline V gives CDR1 SNHLY, CDR2 FYNNEI. The CDR3 has 16 amino acids. The CDR3 sequence is CASSERGLPFGNEQFF. CDR3 DNA: TGTGCCAGCAGTGAAAGGGGCTTACCCTTTGGTAATGAGCAGTTCTTC. Full variable domain (rest looked up from reference TRBV2 and TRBJ2-1): EPEVTQTPSHQVTQMGQEVILRCVPISNHLYFYWYRQILGQKVEFLVSFYNNEISEKSEIFDDQFSVERPDGSNFTLKIRSTKLEDSAMYFCASSERGLPFGNEQFFGPGTRLTVL.

The rearrangement links TRBV5-6 to TRBJ1-4; TRBD1 is a possible D gene (6 bases). There are 15 residues in the CDR3. The germline CDR1 and CDR2 sequences are SGHDT and YYEEEE. The V end was cut by 4 bases, the J end by 0 bases, with 10 bases between. CDR3 residues: CASSQGSATNEKLFF. In DNA, the CDR3 is TGTGCCAGCAGCCAGGGGTCTGCAACTAATGAAAAACTGTTTTTT.

V and J are TRBV5-4 and TRBJ2-5; D ambiguous. V lost 4 bases to trimming and J lost 4 bases, with 14 bases between them. CDR1 and CDR2 from the germline V gene are SGHNT and YYREEE (reference sequence). This CDR3 has 14 residues. The chain's CDR3 is CASSPSPSGETQYF. The CDR3 nucleotides are TGTGCCAGCAGCCCGAGTCCTAGTGGAGAGACCCAGTACTTC.

CDR3: CAISESRTGRTDTQYF. CDR3 sequence (DNA): TGTGCCATCAGTGAGTCACGGACAGGGCGCACAGATACGCAGTATTTT. V gene TRBV10-3 combines with J gene TRBJ2-3; 8 bases agree with TRBD1. Germline trimming cut 0 bases from V and 1 base from J; bases unmatched to any gene: 3. From germline, CDR1 is ENHRY and CDR2 SYGVKD. The CDR3 covers 16 residues.

The chain employs TRBV15 and TRBJ2-3; a weak D match, TRBD1 (6 bases). From germline, CDR1 is LNHNV and CDR2 YYDKDF (reference sequence). The CDR3 is 15 amino acids. V lost 0 bases and J 1 base, leaving 8 bases between the germline ends. CDR3 in amino acids: CATSRDNRGTDTQYF. For the CDR3, the DNA is TGTGCCACCAGCAGAGATAACAGGGGCACAGATACGCAGTATTTT.

The chain has TRBV5-4 and TRBJ1-2; D ambiguous. The length of the CDR3 is 15 residues. Germline CDR1 SGHNT, CDR2 YYREEE (reference sequence). Trimming cost V 4 bases and J 3 bases, with 16 bases left between them. CDR3 nucleotide sequence: TGTGCCAGCAGCCCCCGACAACCTCCAGACTATGGCTACACCTTC. Amino acids: CASSPRQPPDYGYTF.

The J gene is TRBJ1-2, the V gene TRBV4-1; 7 positions agree with TRBD1. The junction had 10 bases not matched to a gene; V was cut back by 3 bases and J by 6 bases. This CDR3 comprises 15 residues. Germline V gene lookup returns CDR1 MGHRA and CDR2 YSYEKL. In DNA form, the CDR3 reads TGCGCCAGCAGCCAGAGGGAAAGGGGGCAAGATGGCTACACCTTC. It encodes CASSQRERGQDGYTF.

V gene TRBV28 combines with J gene TRBJ1-2; the match to TRBD1 covers 7 bases. This CDR3 has 16 amino acids. The junction had 19 bases not matched to a gene; V was cut back by 7 bases and J by 8 bases. Germline values: CDR1 MDHEN, CDR2 SYDVKM. The CDR3 DNA is TGTGCCAGCACCACCAGGGGGGGTCCGGCCGTCGGAGGCTACACCTTC. Residues: CASTTRGGPAVGGYTF.